This T cell receptor beta chain comes out of a study of regulatory T cells in long-lasting Graves disease. This clonotype was observed many times. Relying on iRepertoire HTBI primers and Arm-PCR of CDR3 regions, the team built TCR beta libraries. TCRdb re-called the multiplex PCR reads with MiXCR, one entry per CDR3 protein. Of about 420,000 distinct CDR3 sequences detected, roughly 17% appear once; the ten largest clones hold less than 30%. The time point was: newly diagnosed GD, antithyroid drugs for less than 3 months. PBMC RNA was the source of the TCR library. These same records also appear under a second study, on T cells in Graves' hyperthyroidism and ophthalmopathy. In that study: Absent ophthalmopathy progression within 18 months defined stable Graves' hyperthyroidism. Diagnosing involved the use of clinical symptoms, serum thyroxine and TRAb, thyroid ultrasound and orbital computed tomography.

Sequences were derived from peripheral blood mononuclear cells (PBMCs), sampled at new diagnosis, from a patient treated with antithyroid drugs. This TCR derives from a woman younger than 30 with Graves disease.

This CDR3 is CASSSGTSGTYEQFF. The CDR3 bases are TGCGCCAGCAGCTCCGGGACTAGCGGGACGTATGAGCAGTTCTTC. The chain combines TRBV5-1 with TRBJ2-1; TRBD2 matches at 13 bases. This CDR3 region has 15 residues. Germline-derived CDR1 and CDR2 are SGHRS and YFSETQ. V dropped 3 bases and J dropped 8; count of bases not matched to a gene: 5.